This entry concerns a single T cell receptor (beta chain). It was with 60 Vbeta and 13 Jbeta primers that the PCR ran. This table comes from immunoSEQ multiplex PCR, and its TCRdb copy is limited to in-frame clones, with some not included. Here the sample spans 95,000 to 150,000 clones, around 78% being singletons. This record belongs to a study of cytomegalovirus exposure and HLA in healthy donors. This CDR3 has 14 amino acids. CDR1 LGHNA and CDR2 YSLEER come from the germline V gene. With 0 bases removed from V and 3 bases from J, the gap between germline ends came to 9 bases. This receptor was obtained from a man aged 40-50 years in good health and CMV-seronegative. Sequenced material: PBMCs. The chain combines TRBV4-3 with TRBJ2-7; D unresolved. This CDR3 reads CASSQDRSNYEQYF. The CDR3 DNA sequence: TGCGCCAGCAGCCAAGATCGGAGTAACTACGAGCAGTACTTC.